This record covers a single T cell receptor (beta chain). These data belong to a study of monozygotic twins with cystic fibrosis. The table came from immunoSEQ multiplex PCR; TCRdb's copy has only in-frame clones and leaves some out. The top ten clones hold about 0.6% of a sample with around 17,000 clones, roughly 96% of them seen once. Germline loops: CDR1 SEHNR, CDR2 FQNEAQ (reference sequence). The CDR3 has 17 amino acids. The trim removed 0 bases at V and 6 bases at J, leaving 8 bases unmatched. Material for sequencing was blood. The clonotype originates from a girl aged 2-10 years with cystic fibrosis. This chain joins TRBV7-9 and TRBJ1-6; TRBD1 aligns across 7 bases. CDR3 amino acids: CASSLAGGGAVNSPLHF. The CDR3 DNA reads as TGTGCCAGCAGCTTAGCAGGAGGGGGCGCGGTTAATTCACCCCTCCACTTT. Combining the CDR3 with reference TRBV7-9 and TRBJ1-6 gives the whole variable domain DTGVSQNPRHKITKRGQNVTFRCDPISEHNRLYWYRQTLGQGPEFLTYFQNEAQLEKSRLLSDRFSAERPKGSFSTLEIQRTEQGDSAMYLCASSLAGGGAVNSPLHFGNGTRLTVT.